The 10 T cell receptor beta chains below were found in one sample sequenced in a study of T-cell reconstitution after alpha-beta-depleted transplantation in children. Construction of the TCRbeta library involved unique molecular identifiers. TCRdb itself ran the PCR reads through MiXCR, one entry per CDR3 protein. The sample lists around 380,000 distinct CDR3 sequences, approximately 10% occurring once. The sequencing used PBMCs from the stem cell graft donor, collected from the stem cell graft. These receptors all stem from a human donor who donated a stem cell graft to a child with acute myeloid leukemia.

This clonotype was seen ten or more times. The chain carries TRBV6-2 or TRBV6-3 and TRBJ2-1; 8 bases agree with TRBD2. There are 14 residues in the CDR3. V dropped 5 bases and J dropped 5; count of bases not matched to a gene: 5. Germline-derived CDR1 and CDR2 are MNHEY and SVGEGT. The CDR3: CASSLGGRNNEQFF. The CDR3 DNA follows: TGTGCCAGCAGTCTCGGCGGGAGGAACAATGAGCAGTTCTTC.

This clonotype came up a few times. The chain combines TRBV5-1 with TRBJ2-1, with TRBD2 as a possible D gene (6 bases). The germline V gene encodes CDR1 SGHRS and CDR2 YFSETQ. CDR3 length: 14 amino acids. V lost 2 bases and J lost 8, with 14 bases in between. The CDR3 DNA sequence: TGCGCCAGCAGCTTCGGGTTGACGGGAGATGAGCAGTTCTTC. Translated: CASSFGLTGDEQFF.

The chain couples TRBV2 to TRBJ2-3, with a possible D match to TRBD2 (7 bases). Germline CDR1 and CDR2: SNHLY and FYNNEI. Trimming shortened V by 3 bases and J by 8 bases, and 21 bases separated the two germline ends. This CDR3 spans 16 amino acids. This CDR3 is CASSDVTGGGRGTQYF. CDR3 DNA sequence: TGTGCCAGCAGTGACGTTACGGGGGGCGGACGAGGTACGCAGTATTTT.

The J gene is TRBJ1-2, the V gene TRBV14; tentatively, D is TRBD1 (5 bases). The germline V and J ends were trimmed by 0 bases and 8 bases, with 13 bases remaining between them. Germline CDR1 is SGHDN and CDR2 is FVKESK. The CDR3 has 14 residues. The CDR3 region has the DNA TGTGCCAGCAGCCAAGATACGGGCAGGGCCGGCTACACCTTC. Translated, it gives CASSQDTGRAGYTF.

A few counts support this clonotype. The V and J genes are TRBV29-1 and TRBJ1-1; D remains ambiguous. The germline gives CDR1 SQVTM, CDR2 ANQGSEA. The length of the CDR3 is 11 residues. Trimming cost V 6 bases and J 1 base, with 6 bases left between them. CDR3 bases: TGCAGCGTGATAGAGAACACTGAAGCTTTCTTT. Protein: CSVIENTEAFF.

This clonotype was counted only a few times. The chain has TRBV12-3 or TRBV12-4 and TRBJ2-3; D uncertain. Trimming took off 6 bases at V and 6 bases at J, with 10 bases between the two ends. The CDR3 contains 12 residues. CDR3 DNA sequence: TGTGCCAGCAGCCGCCATACGGATACGCAGTATTTT. Its translation: CASSRHTDTQYF.

This clonotype showed up just a few times. V usage is TRBV30 and J usage is TRBJ2-3; D is ambiguous. V lost 1 base, J lost 1 base, and 6 bases lay in between. CDR3 length: 13 amino acids. Germline CDR1 is GTSNPN and CDR2 is SVGIG (reference sequence). DNA of the CDR3: TGTGCCTGGAGTGAAAGTCGCACAGATACGCAGTATTTT. Translating gives CAWSESRTDTQYF.

This clonotype has only a few counts. The V call is TRBV9, the J call TRBJ2-1, with 7 bases identical to TRBD2. Germline V gives CDR1 SGDLS, CDR2 YYNGEE. This CDR3 has 13 residues. V dropped 3 bases and J dropped 12; count of bases not matched to a gene: 9. The CDR3 reads CASSAGVGGRQFF. The CDR3 DNA follows: TGTGCCAGCAGCGCCGGGGTGGGCGGGAGGCAGTTCTTC.

This clonotype has just a few counts. The chain employs TRBV7-8 and TRBJ2-7; 13 nucleotides align to TRBD2. The germline CDR1 and CDR2 sequences are SGHVS and FQNEAQ. V lost 0 bases, J lost 2 bases, and 7 bases stayed unmatched. The CDR3 has 18 amino acids. As DNA, the CDR3 is TGTGCCAGCAGCTTAGCGGGGCCCGGACTAGCGGGGGCCTACGAGCAGTACTTC. Residues: CASSLAGPGLAGAYEQYF.

The genes are TRBV12-3 or TRBV12-4 and TRBJ1-3, with a weak D call TRBD1 (5 bases). The V end was cut by 1 base, the J end by 6 bases, with 16 bases between. CDR3 length: 16 residues. The CDR3 here is CASSLGVGGTANTIYF. The CDR3 region has the DNA TGTGCCAGCAGTTTAGGAGTCGGGGGAACGGCAAACACCATATATTTT.